Below are 29 T cell receptor beta chains sequenced from a single sample in a study of T cells after yellow fever vaccination. TCRdb re-derived calls from the 5' RACE reads in MiXCR, one entry per CDR3 protein. The sample lists 250,000 to 400,000 distinct CDR3 sequences, roughly 4.3% seen once, with just under 25% in the top ten. The sequencing here drew on PBMCs, taken 5 days after the yellow fever booster vaccination. These receptors were obtained from a man between 18 and 29 years old who received the YFV17D yellow fever vaccine.

This clonotype showed up many times. The V and J genes are TRBV4-1 and TRBJ1-2; D is ambiguous. The germline gives CDR1 MGHRA, CDR2 YSYEKL. The CDR3 extends over 15 amino acids. Trimming took 4 bases from V and 4 from J, leaving 16 bases between them. The CDR3, as DNA: TGCGCCAGCAGCCCCCGCCAAGGAGTTGGCTATGGCTACACCTTC. Translation: CASSPRQGVGYGYTF.

This clonotype came up many times. The gene calls are TRBV5-1 and TRBJ2-3, with 9 bases that match TRBD2. The CDR3 is 14 amino acids. J lost 11 bases, V lost 2 bases, and 9 bases had no gene match. Germline assignment: CDR1 SGHRS and CDR2 YFSETQ. Here the CDR3 DNA reads TGCGCCAGCAGCTTTGCGGGGGGGCCAGTTAAGCAGTATTTT. Encoded protein: CASSFAGGPVKQYF.

In its sample, this clonotype was seen a few times. The chain carries TRBV19 and TRBJ1-1; the D is unclear. V lost 6 bases, J lost 9 bases, and 14 bases lay in between. From germline, CDR1 is LNHDA and CDR2 SQIVND (reference sequence). The length of the CDR3 is 12 residues. The CDR3 nucleotides are TGTGCCAGTAGGACGACTGCAACCCAAGCTTTCTTT. Residues: CASRTTATQAFF.

This clonotype was counted a few times. The chain recombines TRBV20-1 with TRBJ1-1; weak D call: TRBD1 (5 bases). There are 14 residues in the CDR3. Trimming took off 4 bases at V and 6 bases at J, with 18 bases between the two ends. Germline CDR1 and CDR2: DFQATT and SNEGSKA (reference sequence). The CDR3 sequence: CSATDSVNFAEAFF. The DNA for the CDR3 is TGCAGTGCTACAGACAGTGTTAATTTCGCTGAAGCTTTCTTT.

The table lists this clonotype with many counts. The CDR3 sequence: CASSASGGAVYNEQFF. DNA for the CDR3: TGTGCCAGCAGCGCCAGCGGGGGGGCCGTCTACAATGAGCAGTTCTTC. The chain joins TRBV5-6 to TRBJ2-1, with 10 bases fitting TRBD2. CDR3 length: 16 amino acids. Germline V gives CDR1 SGHDT, CDR2 YYEEEE. V was clipped by 4 bases and J by 3 bases; unmatched bases: 7.

The chain joins TRBV5-4 to TRBJ2-7; possibly TRBD1 for D (6 bases). This CDR3 is 15 amino acids long. Trimming left V 4 bases short and J 3 bases short, with 17 bases between. Germline V lookup: CDR1 SGHNT, CDR2 YYREEE (reference sequence). The CDR3 loop is CASSSPTGTNYEQYF. The DNA of the CDR3 is TGTGCCAGCAGCAGCCCGACAGGTACTAACTACGAGCAGTACTTC.

This clonotype has ten or more counts. The junction shows a germline mismatch at one end, possibly a read error. The gene calls are TRBV7-7 and TRBJ2-2; TRBD1 matches 8 bases. Germline CDR1 and CDR2: SSHAT and FNYEAQ (reference sequence). The CDR3 contains 17 residues. CDR3 DNA: TGTGCTAGCAGCCATTTTCTCAGACAGGGGAGCACCGGGGAGCTGTTTTTT. Protein product: CASSHFLRQGSTGELFF.

This clonotype turned up a few times. The chain combines TRBV29-1 with TRBJ1-2; D is unclear. This CDR3 comprises 12 residues. Germline loops: CDR1 SQVTM, CDR2 ANQGSEA. V shed 4 bases and J shed 5 bases, with 11 bases lying between them. The CDR3 sequence is CSVVLMGYGYTF. The CDR3 DNA reads as TGCAGCGTTGTCCTGATGGGGTATGGCTACACCTTC.

Ten or more counts support this clonotype. This chain connects TRBV5-1 to TRBJ2-3; 8 nucleotides line up with TRBD2. J was trimmed by 3 bases and V by 1 base; bases with no gene match: 4. CDR3 length equals 15 residues. The germline V gene encodes CDR1 SGHRS and CDR2 YFSETQ. In DNA form, the CDR3 reads TGCGCCAGCAGCTTGTCCGGGGGGGGGACAGATACGCAGTATTTT. Encoded protein: CASSLSGGGTDTQYF.

The chain carries TRBV5-5 and TRBJ1-6; D is possibly TRBD1 (5 bases). The CDR3 sequence is 14 residues long. From germline, CDR1 is SGHKS and CDR2 YYEKEE (reference sequence). Trimming took off 3 bases at V and 7 bases at J, with 11 bases between the two ends. Here the CDR3 DNA reads TGTGCCAGCAGCTCCAGGGCCGACAATTCACCCCTCCACTTT. Protein: CASSSRADNSPLHF.

V and J are TRBV7-9 and TRBJ1-2; 9 bases map to TRBD1. The CDR3 totals 17 residues. Trimming took 5 bases from V and 2 from J; bases not matched to a gene: 12. Germline CDR1 reads SEHNR; CDR2 reads FQNEAQ (reference sequence). The DNA of the CDR3 is TGTGCCAGCAGCGGTGCGGGACAGGGAAAGGACAACTATGGCTACACCTTC. Translating it yields CASSGAGQGKDNYGYTF.

There are a few counts of this clonotype. This chain joins TRBV12-5 and TRBJ2-2; D uncertain. The CDR3 has 13 residues. V lost 5 bases to trimming and J lost 8 bases, with 12 bases between them. Per germline, CDR1 LGHNT and CDR2 FRNRAP. The CDR3 loop is CASGTGWAGELFF. The CDR3, as DNA: TGTGCTAGTGGTACTGGGTGGGCGGGGGAGCTGTTTTTT. The whole variable domain, filled in from reference TRBV12-5 and TRBJ2-2, reads DARVTQTPRHKVTEMGQEVTMRCQPILGHNTVFWYRQTMMQGLELLAYFRNRAPLDDSGMPKDRFSAEMPDATLATLKIQPSEPRDSAVYFCASGTGWAGELFFGEGSRLTVL.

The rearrangement uses TRBV7-4 and TRBJ1-2, with 7 bases identical to TRBD1. Germline V lookup: CDR1 SGHVT, CDR2 SQSDAQ. The CDR3 runs 19 residues. V dropped 4 bases and J dropped 5; count of bases not matched to a gene: 22. CDR3 nucleotide sequence: TGTGCCAGCAGCTCGGGCACACGGAAACGTAGGGGGCGCTTTTATGGCTACACCTTC. It is translated as CASSSGTRKRRGRFYGYTF.

On this clonotype: A much larger clone differs from this one at a single base, so this may be a read error. The chain couples TRBV20-1 to TRBJ2-1; 7 nucleotides match TRBD2. Germline V gene sequence: CDR1 DFQATT, CDR2 SNEGSKA (reference sequence). CDR3 length: 14 amino acids. CDR3 nucleotides: TGCAGTGCACTTGGACTAGACTCCTACAATGAGCTGTTCTTC. It specifies CSALGLDSYNELFF.

The chain employs TRBV20-1 and TRBJ2-1, with D unresolved. The CDR3 spans 13 residues. The germline gives CDR1 DFQATT, CDR2 SNEGSKA (reference sequence). Trimming pared 5 bases from V and 8 bases from J, leaving 16 bases between. This CDR3 reads CSAHPPPGHEQFF. The CDR3 DNA is TGCAGTGCTCACCCGCCCCCCGGGCATGAGCAGTTCTTC.

The rearrangement joins TRBV6-5 to TRBJ2-2, with D perhaps matching TRBD1 (6 bases). The CDR3 spans 16 residues. Germline V gives CDR1 MNHEY, CDR2 SVGAGI. V lost 5 bases and J 6 bases, leaving 19 bases between the germline ends. CDR3 sequence: CASSQGSGLYAGELFF. The CDR3 DNA sequence: TGTGCCAGCAGTCAGGGGTCAGGGCTCTACGCCGGGGAGCTGTTTTTT.

This clonotype has only a few counts. The V gene is TRBV2, the J gene TRBJ2-5; 11 positions agree with TRBD1. V lost 5 bases to trimming and J lost 4 bases; unmatched junction nucleotides: 9. The CDR3 has 16 amino acids. Germline CDR1 is SNHLY and CDR2 is FYNNEI. CDR3 sequence reads: CASSRPGTGGIETQYF. The CDR3 DNA reads TGTGCCAGCAGTCGACCCGGGACAGGGGGTATAGAGACCCAGTACTTC.

The J gene is TRBJ2-3, the V gene TRBV7-2; TRBD1 is a possible D gene (5 bases). The V gene lost 6 bases and the J gene lost 4 bases, with 11 bases spanning the gap. Germline V gene sequence: CDR1 SGHTA, CDR2 FQGNSA. The CDR3 has 13 residues. CDR3 loop: CASSLWGSDTQYF. The CDR3 nucleotides are TGTGCCAGCAGTCTTTGGGGCTCAGATACGCAGTATTTT.

The gene calls are TRBV6-5 and TRBJ1-2; tentative D call: TRBD1 (5 bases). Germline CDR1 is MNHEY and CDR2 is SVGAGI. Trimming stripped 0 bases from V and 8 bases from J, with 22 bases between. CDR3 length: 17 residues. The CDR3 DNA reads TGTGCCAGCAGTTACTCAGGCAGGGTGATACGTTCTTGGGGCTACACCTTC. Amino acid sequence: CASSYSGRVIRSWGYTF.

This clonotype was found a few times. The chain recombines TRBV7-2 with TRBJ2-3, with 9 bases fitting TRBD2. Looked up from germline, CDR1 is SGHTA and CDR2 is FQGNSA. The CDR3 covers 17 residues. V was clipped by 5 bases and J by 6 bases; unmatched bases: 15. The CDR3 loop is CASSVQAAGGSIDTQYF. As DNA, the CDR3 is TGTGCCAGCAGCGTCCAGGCAGCGGGGGGTTCGATTGATACGCAGTATTTT. Variable domain in full (rest from reference TRBV7-2 and TRBJ2-3): GAGVSQSPSNKVTEKGKDVELRCDPISGHTALYWYRQSLGQGLEFLIYFQGNSAPDKSGLPSDRFSAERTGGSVSTLTIQRTQQEDSAVYLCASSVQAAGGSIDTQYFGPGTRLTVL.

This clonotype was found a few times. The V gene is TRBV10-3, the J gene TRBJ2-2; 8 positions agree with TRBD1. CDR3 size: 16 residues. The V gene end was trimmed by 5 bases and the J gene end by 8 bases; junction bases not matched to a gene: 13. Germline CDR1 reads ENHRY; CDR2 reads SYGVKD. CDR3 DNA sequence: TGTGCCATCAGTCCCGGGACAGGAGGGACTTTGGGGGAGCTGTTTTTT. The encoded protein is CAISPGTGGTLGELFF.

The sample holds a few counts of this clonotype. The chain recombines TRBV20-1 with TRBJ2-7, with 9 bases aligning to TRBD1. V lost 6 bases, J lost 4 bases, and 4 bases stayed unmatched. The V gene's germline CDR1 is DFQATT and CDR2 SNEGSKA (reference sequence). This CDR3 is built from 12 residues. In DNA form, the CDR3 reads TGCAGTGCAAACAGGGGGCCTTACGAGCAGTACGTC. Translated: CSANRGPYEQYV.

This clonotype has more than one count but fewer than ten. This chain connects TRBV24-1 to TRBJ1-1; TRBD1 is a possible D gene (6 bases). Germline assignment: CDR1 KGHDR and CDR2 SFDVKD. CDR3 size: 15 residues. V was pared by 4 bases and J by 0 bases, with 11 bases between. CDR3 coding DNA: TGTGCCACCAGTGAGGTAGGGGGGTTGAACACTGAAGCTTTCTTT. Its translation is CATSEVGGLNTEAFF.

The V gene is TRBV20-1, the J gene TRBJ1-3, with D unresolved. CDR3 size: 12 residues. V was cut by 3 bases and J by 3 bases, with 6 bases left in between. Germline-derived CDR1 and CDR2 are DFQATT and SNEGSKA (reference sequence). CDR3 residues: CSASKGGNTIYF. DNA for the CDR3: TGCAGTGCTAGTAAAGGTGGAAACACCATATATTTT.

The chain carries TRBV27 and TRBJ1-1; TRBD1 is a possible D gene (5 bases). Trimming took 5 bases from V and 4 from J, leaving 23 bases between them. The CDR3 totals 17 residues. The germline CDR1 and CDR2 sequences are MNHEY and SMNVEV (reference sequence). CDR3 bases: TGTGCCAGCAGTCTACGCACATCCTCAGGGATACTCACTGAAGCTTTCTTT. It is translated as CASSLRTSSGILTEAFF.

The rearrangement links TRBV7-2 to TRBJ2-7, with 10 positions matching TRBD1. J was trimmed by 6 bases and V by 3 bases; bases with no gene match: 5. CDR1 is SGHTA, CDR2 FQGNSA, per germline. The CDR3 is 14 residues long. The CDR3 DNA is TGTGCCAGCAGCTTCGGGACAGGGGAGGGCGAGCAGTACTTC. It is translated as CASSFGTGEGEQYF.

This clonotype has a handful of counts. The CDR3 loop is CASSSYPGETQYF. The CDR3 DNA reads as TGTGCCAGCAGTTCTTATCCAGGAGAGACCCAGTACTTC. V is TRBV6-2 or TRBV6-3 and J is TRBJ2-5; D ambiguous. Between the trimmed V and J ends, which lost 4 bases and 4 bases, there was a span of 10 bases. CDR1 and CDR2 from the germline V gene are MNHEY and SVGEGT. The CDR3 extends over 13 amino acids.

In its sample, this clonotype was seen many times. This chain uses TRBV4-1 with TRBJ2-2; 7 nucleotides line up with TRBD1. CDR3 size: 20 residues. With 1 base clipped from V and 0 bases from J, the junction kept 14 bases outside the gene matches. Germline-derived CDR1 and CDR2 are MGHRA and YSYEKL. The CDR3 loop is CASSQVFWDSGDPNTGELFF. The DNA of the CDR3 is TGCGCCAGCAGCCAAGTCTTTTGGGACAGTGGAGACCCGAACACCGGGGAGCTGTTTTTT.

V usage is TRBV7-2 and J usage is TRBJ2-5; TRBD2 matches at 10 bases. Germline-derived CDR1 and CDR2 are SGHTA and FQGNSA. The CDR3 has 15 residues. Trimming at V came to 0 bases and at J to 5 bases, leaving 3 bases not matched to a gene. The CDR3 reads CASSLASAGGETQYF. DNA for the CDR3: TGTGCCAGCAGCTTAGCTTCAGCGGGGGGGGAGACCCAGTACTTC.